Described below is a single TCR beta chain sequence and its context. Its antigen is as yet unknown. These data belong to a study of shared clonotypes between healthy human individuals. This was a deep-level run. Only in-frame clones appear in the TCRdb table, and some are missing; sequencing was by immunoSEQ multiplex PCR. The profile shows millions of clones, 85% to 95% of them singletons. The V and J ends lost 0 bases and 9 bases, in that order; junction bases with no gene match: 8. This CDR3 has 17 residues. The germline V gene encodes CDR1 SGHAT and CDR2 FQNNGV. General study findings and limits: An expected dependence of interdonor clonotype sharing on sequencing depth was noted. Sample collection involved blood only; tissue repertoires are likely different.

Sequencing was performed on naive CD4+ T cells from PBMCs. Regarding subset: CD45RA+ positively selected. The TCR sequence derives from a man aged 18 to 35 in good health. Some clones in this sample may be carry-over from other donors' samples. V gene TRBV11-2 combines with J gene TRBJ2-4; TRBD2 matches at 13 bases. The CDR3 reads CASSLDDGLAGVFIQYF. The CDR3 region has the DNA TGTGCCAGCAGCTTAGATGACGGACTAGCGGGAGTGTTCATTCAGTACTTC.